This T cell receptor beta chain emerged from a study of PD-1 blockade in classical Hodgkin lymphoma. Overall study context: Nivolumab dosed at 3 mg/kg went to patients intravenously every 2 weeks. Study-level results: Newly diagnosed patients were reported to start with lower TCR diversity than healthy donors. Although disease activity or prior therapy may be involved, causes of the repertoire differences remain undefined.

Relapse after autologous stem cell transplantation occurred in every patient, and brentuximab vedotin exposure varied. Germline loops: CDR1 SGHRS, CDR2 YFSETQ. CDR3 size: 14 residues. Trimming removed 4 bases from V and 2 bases from J, with 12 bases in between. Profiled with immunoSEQ multiplex PCR; TCRdb holds only in-frame clones, not every one. The table shows roughly 150,000 clones, with around four fifths occurring only once. In this sample, this clone turned up once. No antigen is known for it. V and J are TRBV5-1 and TRBJ1-2, with D possibly matching TRBD1 (6 bases). This TCR came from a human donor with classical Hodgkin lymphoma. Sequences were derived from peripheral blood mononuclear cells (PBMCs), sampled before the second cycle of nivolumab. In nucleotides, the CDR3 is TGCGCCAGCAGCAAGGACAGTTCCAACTATGGCTACACCTTC. Translated: CASSKDSSNYGYTF.